Each of the 27 T cell receptor beta chains below was sequenced from the same sample in a study of cytomegalovirus exposure and HLA in healthy donors. PCR was performed using 60 Vbeta and 13 Jbeta primers. TCRdb keeps only in-frame clones here, not all; method: immunoSEQ multiplex PCR. The data contain some 210,000 clones, around 87% of them singletons. Sequencing was performed on PBMCs. The receptors were gathered from a man aged 25 to 40 in good health and CMV-seronegative.

The chain joins TRBV7-9 to TRBJ1-1, with D possibly TRBD1 on 5 matching bases. CDR1 and CDR2 from the germline V gene are SEHNR and FQNEAQ (reference sequence). V was trimmed by 5 bases and J by 1 base, leaving 11 bases between them. There are 14 residues in the CDR3. CDR3 coding DNA: TGTGCCAGCAGCCCGAATCAGGGGAACACTGAAGCTTTCTTT. Protein sequence: CASSPNQGNTEAFF.

The rearrangement links TRBV18 to TRBJ1-5; 7 bases line up with TRBD1. V shed 4 bases, J shed 5 bases, and the junction held 11 bases outside the gene matches. The CDR3 runs 16 residues. The V gene's germline CDR1 is KGHSH and CDR2 LQKENI. The CDR3 DNA reads TGTGCCAGCTCACGCCTAACTACAGGGGTCGATCAGCCCCAGCATTTT. Its protein is CASSRLTTGVDQPQHF.

This chain connects TRBV7-2 to TRBJ2-5, with D possibly being TRBD1 (6 bases). Trimming removed 2 bases at V and 4 bases at J, with 11 bases between. The CDR3 has 14 residues. The germline gives CDR1 SGHTA, CDR2 FQGNSA. The CDR3 DNA sequence: TGTGCCAGCAGCTTACTAACAGGGCTAGAGACCCAGTACTTC. It yields the protein CASSLLTGLETQYF.

This chain uses TRBV30 with TRBJ1-6; maybe TRBD1 (5 bases). Germline V gene lookup returns CDR1 GTSNPN and CDR2 SVGIG (reference sequence). V dropped 2 bases and J dropped 11 bases, with 16 bases sitting between them. The CDR3 sequence is 14 residues long. The DNA of the CDR3 is TGTGCCTGGAGTCCCCCGGGGGGAGTGGCACCCCTCCACTTT. This codes for CAWSPPGGVAPLHF.

The gene calls are TRBV29-1 and TRBJ2-7, with 7 bases identical to TRBD1. Germline V CDR1 and CDR2: SQVTM, ANQGSEA. The CDR3 is 13 amino acids. With V trimmed by 7 bases and J by 5 bases, 11 bases remained unmatched. CDR3 nucleotide sequence: TGCAGCGCGGGGACAGCGGAGGTCGACGAGCAGTACTTC. This gives the protein CSAGTAEVDEQYF.

The V and J genes are TRBV4-2 and TRBJ2-5; D possibly corresponds to TRBD1 (6 bases). With 2 bases removed from V and 0 bases from J, the gap between germline ends came to 16 bases. The CDR3 consists of 17 residues. Germline V gene lookup returns CDR1 LGHNA and CDR2 YNFKEQ. CDR3 loop: CASSQWGPDHHQETQYF. CDR3 DNA sequence: TGTGCCAGCAGCCAATGGGGGCCCGACCACCACCAAGAGACCCAGTACTTC.

The chain recombines TRBV18 with TRBJ1-3; TRBD1 agrees at 9 bases. Germline CDR1 is KGHSH and CDR2 is LQKENI. V lost 2 bases to trimming and J lost 0 bases; unmatched junction nucleotides: 5. This CDR3 contains 17 residues. DNA of the CDR3: TGTGCCAGCTCACCAGGGACGGGACAGGGCTCTGGAAACACCATATATTTT. This codes for CASSPGTGQGSGNTIYF.

The CDR3 DNA reads as TGTGCCACCAGCAGACCGGTACGGGAGCAGACAGATACGCAGTATTTT. Protein: CATSRPVREQTDTQYF. The chain joins TRBV15 to TRBJ2-3, with D maybe TRBD2 (6 bases). This CDR3 is built from 16 residues. Germline V gene lookup returns CDR1 LNHNV and CDR2 YYDKDF (reference sequence). The ends were cut back, 2 bases at V and 3 bases at J, with 15 bases in the middle.

The chain joins TRBV19 to TRBJ2-7, with 7 bases fitting TRBD2. Germline V lookup: CDR1 LNHDA, CDR2 SQIVND (reference sequence). V lost 3 bases and J lost 3; bases outside the gene matches: 5. This CDR3 has 14 amino acids. CDR3 amino acids: CASSMAASGYEQYF. The DNA of the CDR3 is TGTGCCAGTAGTATGGCGGCTAGCGGCTACGAGCAGTACTTC.

CDR3 loop: CASSPAGAGYEQYF. Here the CDR3 DNA reads TGTGCCAGCTCACCAGCAGGAGCGGGGTACGAGCAGTACTTC. The chain couples TRBV18 to TRBJ2-7, with 7 bases identical to TRBD2. V lost 2 bases and J lost 4; bases outside the gene matches: 5. This CDR3 contains 14 residues. The germline gives CDR1 KGHSH, CDR2 LQKENI.

The chain links TRBV5-3 to TRBJ2-5; D is possibly TRBD1 (5 bases). TRBV5-3 is an open reading frame, and its role is uncertain. The CDR3 has 16 amino acids. V lost 4 bases and J 2 bases, leaving 18 bases between the germline ends. CDR3 residues: CARSPLFHRHQETQYF. In DNA form, the CDR3 reads TGTGCCAGAAGCCCACTTTTTCACAGGCATCAAGAGACCCAGTACTTC.

A single count supports this clone. The chain combines TRBV5-4 with TRBJ1-6, with 7 nucleotides matching TRBD1. V was clipped by 4 bases and J by 5 bases; unmatched bases: 6. The CDR3 consists of 15 residues. Germline V gene lookup returns CDR1 SGHNT and CDR2 YYREEE (reference sequence). CDR3 DNA: TGTGCCAGCAGCATCCGGGACAGAGATAATTCACCCCTCCACTTT. Residues: CASSIRDRDNSPLHF.

The chain combines TRBV5-1 with TRBJ2-1; D not certain. The CDR3 consists of 14 residues. Per germline, CDR1 SGHRS and CDR2 YFSETQ. V lost 0 bases and J 7 bases, leaving 11 bases between the germline ends. The CDR3 DNA sequence: TGCGCCAGCAGCTTGGTTTTAGGAGTGAATGAGCAGTTCTTC. Its translation is CASSLVLGVNEQFF. Full variable domain (missing parts from reference TRBV5-1 and TRBJ2-1): KAGVTQTPRYLIKTRGQQVTLSCSPISGHRSVSWYQQTPGQGLQFLFEYFSETQRNKGNFPGRFSGRQFSNSRSEMNVSTLELGDSALYLCASSLVLGVNEQFFGPGTRLTVL.

The rearrangement links TRBV27 to TRBJ2-7; D gene uncertain. The CDR3 totals 11 residues. Germline V CDR1 and CDR2: MNHEY, SMNVEV (reference sequence). The V end was cut by 5 bases, the J end by 3 bases, with 5 bases between. Written as DNA, the CDR3 is TGTGCCAGCAGTCTCGGCTACGAGCAGTACTTC. Protein product: CASSLGYEQYF.

The chain combines TRBV5-1 with TRBJ2-5; tentatively, D is TRBD2 (7 bases). The V end was cut by 4 bases, the J end by 2 bases, with 18 bases between. CDR1 and CDR2 from the germline V gene are SGHRS and YFSETQ. The length of the CDR3 is 16 residues. The CDR3 spells CASSPLYGGPQETQYF. CDR3 sequence (DNA): TGCGCCAGCAGCCCCCTGTACGGGGGGCCTCAAGAGACCCAGTACTTC.

The CDR3 bases are TGTGCCACCAGCAGAGATTCGTCGGGGGGCTCCGAAGATACGCAGTATTTT. Translating gives CATSRDSSGGSEDTQYF. The V and J genes are TRBV15 and TRBJ2-3; D is perhaps TRBD2 (7 bases). The V end lost 0 bases, the J end lost 5 bases, and 18 bases lay between the germline ends. Germline V gene sequence: CDR1 LNHNV, CDR2 YYDKDF (reference sequence). The CDR3 is 17 amino acids. Filled out from reference TRBV15 and TRBJ2-3, the complete variable domain reads DAMVIQNPRYQVTQFGKPVTLSCSQTLNHNVMYWYQQKSSQAPKLLFHYYDKDFNNEADTPDNFQSRRPNTSFCFLDIRSPGLGDTAMYLCATSRDSSGGSEDTQYFGPGTRLTVL.

The DNA for the CDR3 is TGTGCCAGCAGCTATACTAACCCGAGGACCGGGGAGCTGTTTTTT. The encoded protein is CASSYTNPRTGELFF. This chain links TRBV6-5 with TRBJ2-2; unclear D gene. The CDR3 extends over 15 amino acids. The germline CDR1 and CDR2 sequences are MNHEY and SVGAGI. V gave up 6 bases and J gave up 5 bases, with 16 bases separating them.

In this sample, this clone turned up once. The J gene is TRBJ1-3, the V gene TRBV9, with 8 bases lining up with TRBD1. The J segment lost 8 bases and the V segment lost 4 bases, leaving 8 bases of the junction unmatched. The CDR3 is 14 residues long. Germline-derived CDR1 and CDR2 are SGDLS and YYNGEE. The CDR3 region is CASSPKDRADTIYF. As DNA, the CDR3 is TGTGCCAGCAGCCCCAAGGACAGGGCGGACACCATATATTTT.

The chain joins TRBV27 to TRBJ1-4; D ambiguous. This CDR3 region has 15 residues. The ends were cut back, 6 bases at V and 0 bases at J, with 11 bases in the middle. The V gene's germline CDR1 is MNHEY and CDR2 SMNVEV (reference sequence). CDR3 sequence: CASRSKSATNEKLFF. The CDR3 bases are TGTGCCAGCAGGAGCAAGAGTGCAACTAATGAAAAACTGTTTTTT.

This clone was observed a few times. The chain carries TRBV6-5 and TRBJ1-3; D gene ambiguous. The CDR3 runs to 12 residues. Per germline, CDR1 MNHEY and CDR2 SVGAGI. With 6 bases removed from V and 5 bases from J, the gap between germline ends came to 8 bases. The CDR3 sequence: CASSGRRNTIYF. The CDR3 bases are TGTGCCAGCAGCGGCAGGAGAAACACCATATATTTT.

The chain uses TRBV5-1 and TRBJ2-3, with D unclear. The ends were cut back, 9 bases at V and 0 bases at J, with 11 bases in the middle. CDR3 length: 13 amino acids. Germline V gene sequence: CDR1 SGHRS, CDR2 YFSETQ. For the CDR3, the DNA is TGCGCCACCCGAAGTACTAGCACAGATACGCAGTATTTT. It encodes CATRSTSTDTQYF.

This clone was seen just once. The genes are TRBV13 and TRBJ2-5; 9 bases agree with TRBD1. The J call may be mistaken, given a closer DNA end match to TRBJ2-7. Germline CDR1 and CDR2: PRHDT and FYEKMQ (reference sequence). CDR3 length: 15 amino acids. DNA of the CDR3: TGTGCCAGCAGCTTTAGTGGGACAGGGATGTACGAGCAGTACTTC. It yields the protein CASSFSGTGMYEQYF.

The chain uses TRBV7-8 and TRBJ1-2; D call uncertain. The CDR3 contains 13 residues. V gave up 1 base and J gave up 8 bases, with 11 bases separating them. CDR1 is SGHVS, CDR2 FQNEAQ, per germline. This CDR3 reads CASSLGSLSGYTF. As DNA, the CDR3 is TGTGCCAGCAGCTTAGGTTCTTTGTCCGGCTACACCTTC.

The rearrangement links TRBV6-6 to TRBJ2-1; possibly TRBD2 for D (6 bases). Trimming took off 5 bases at V and 5 bases at J, with 10 bases between the two ends. This CDR3 region has 13 residues. CDR1 is MNHNY, CDR2 SVGAGI, per germline (reference sequence). Here the CDR3 DNA reads TGTGCCAGCAGTCGACGCGGGGACAATGAGCAGTTCTTC. Residues: CASSRRGDNEQFF.

The genes are TRBV6-1 and TRBJ1-2; a weak D match, TRBD1 (6 bases). Germline V gene lookup returns CDR1 MNHNS and CDR2 SASEGT. V was clipped by 6 bases and J by 2 bases, with 10 bases between them. The CDR3 has 13 residues. CDR3 nucleotides: TGTGCCAGCAGCCCCACAGGGAACTATGGCTACACCTTC. Amino acids: CASSPTGNYGYTF.

The V call is TRBV14, the J call TRBJ2-7, with D uncertain. CDR1 and CDR2 (germline): SGHDN, FVKESK. The CDR3 totals 14 residues. V was clipped by 3 bases and J by 4 bases, with 13 bases between them. CDR3 sequence: CASSQMAVRYEQYF. The DNA for the CDR3 is TGTGCCAGCAGCCAGATGGCGGTCCGGTACGAGCAGTACTTC.

This clone was found once. The CDR3, as DNA: TGTGCCAGCAGCTTAGAGGGGGGGACCTACGAGCAGTACTTC. Protein product: CASSLEGGTYEQYF. The chain combines TRBV7-6 with TRBJ2-5; D is perhaps TRBD2 (7 bases). Near its end, the DNA agrees better with TRBJ2-7, so the J call may be wrong. Germline V lookup: CDR1 SGHVS, CDR2 FNYEAQ. CDR3 length: 14 amino acids.